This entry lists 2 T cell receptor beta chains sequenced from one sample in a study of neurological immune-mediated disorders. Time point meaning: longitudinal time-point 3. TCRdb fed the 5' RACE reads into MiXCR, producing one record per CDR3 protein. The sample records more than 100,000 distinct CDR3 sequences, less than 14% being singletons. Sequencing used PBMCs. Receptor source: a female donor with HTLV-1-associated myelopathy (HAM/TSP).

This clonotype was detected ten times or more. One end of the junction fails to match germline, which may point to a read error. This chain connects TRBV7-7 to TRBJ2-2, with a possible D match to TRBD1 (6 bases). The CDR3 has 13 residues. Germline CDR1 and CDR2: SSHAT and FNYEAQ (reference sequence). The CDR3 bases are TGCGCCAGCAGCCTACAGGGCTCCGGGGAGCTGTTTTTT. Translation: CASSLQGSGELFF.

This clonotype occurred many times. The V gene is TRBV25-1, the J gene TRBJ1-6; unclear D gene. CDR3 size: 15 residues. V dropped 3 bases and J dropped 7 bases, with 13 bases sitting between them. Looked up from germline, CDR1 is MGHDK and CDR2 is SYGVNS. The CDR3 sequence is CASSEQAGRNSPLHF. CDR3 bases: TGTGCCAGCAGTGAGCAGGCCGGCAGAAATTCACCCCTCCACTTT.